The source of this TCR beta chain is a study of blood T cell repertoires in COVID-19. Study at large: Spain, Italy and the United States supplied samples that represented acute and convalescent COVID-19. The analysed material was cDNA or gDNA that came from T cells, B-cell-depleted T cells, or PBMCs.

Original handling: For nucleated cells, counts were estimated from reference gene primer amplification. Profiling relied on immunoSEQ multiplex PCR, and the TCRdb table lists in-frame clones only, not all of them. Clone size and the V and J calls come from that table; the DNA yielded D and trimming. The sample contains roughly 66,000 clones, approximately 90% of which appear only once. V gave up 2 bases and J gave up 1 base, with 6 bases separating them. The CDR3 is 14 residues long. Per germline, CDR1 MNHNS and CDR2 SASEGT. This chain connects TRBV6-1 to TRBJ2-1, with a possible D match to TRBD1 (6 bases). The sequenced material came from peripheral blood. The receptor's source is a human donor in a cohort sampled during active COVID-19. The CDR3 here is CASSEQGSYNEQFF. DNA of the CDR3: TGTGCCAGCAGTGAACAGGGGTCCTACAATGAGCAGTTCTTC.